This T cell receptor beta chain was recovered during a study of cytomegalovirus exposure and HLA in healthy donors. In the PCR, 60 Vbeta and 13 Jbeta primers were used. Sequencing was performed with immunoSEQ multiplex PCR; in TCRdb, only in-frame clones are kept and a portion is missing. Among about 170,000 clones, approximately 85% were seen once, and the ten largest hold approximately 2.5%. The sequenced sample consisted of PBMCs. This sequence was found in a man aged 25 to 45 in good health and CMV-seropositive.

CDR3 nucleotide sequence: TGTGCCAGCAGGGGAGAACTCAATCAGCCCCAGCATTTT. This translates into CASRGELNQPQHF. This chain uses TRBV2 with TRBJ1-5; D uncertain. CDR3 length equals 13 residues. Germline V gene data show CDR1 as SNHLY and CDR2 as FYNNEI. Deletions cut 6 bases from V and 3 bases from J, with 9 bases between.